These T cell receptor beta chains were read from a single sample in a study of identical twins. From the 5' RACE reads, TCRdb called clonotypes with MiXCR, one entry per CDR3 protein. Counted here are around 670,000 distinct CDR3 sequences, roughly 6% occurring once; the ten biggest clones make up around 1.9%. The sample was naive T cells sorted from blood. The receptors were sampled from a man aged 18 to 30 in good health. Each CDR3 is given with its conserved first and last residue. A D gene is named only where the DNA matches it firmly. Some rows mark clone size as missing; the rest say once, few, many or name a class of expanded clone.

j_call: TRBJ2-1; d_call: TRBD1; clone_size: many; v_call: TRBV6-5; cdr3_nt: TGTGCCAGCAGGACAGGGTATCGTGAGCAGTTCTTC; cdr3_aa: CASRTGYREQFF
j_call: TRBJ2-3; d_call: NA; clone_size: many; v_call: TRBV6-1; cdr3_nt: TGTGCCAGCAGTCGCCCCTCCGGGGGGCTCACAGATACGCAGTATTTT; cdr3_aa: CASSRPSGGLTDTQYF
j_call: TRBJ2-1; d_call: TRBD1; clone_size: many; v_call: TRBV5-1; cdr3_nt: TGCGCCAGCAGCCTTTTCCGGGACAGGGCTAATGAGCAGTTCTTC; cdr3_aa: CASSLFRDRANEQFF
j_call: TRBJ2-2; d_call: NA; clone_size: many; v_call: TRBV12-3/TRBV12-4; cdr3_nt: TGTGCCAGCAGTTTAGCGCTAACTAGGCTAGCGACCCGAGTGGTGTTTTTT; cdr3_aa: CASSLALTRLATRVVFF
j_call: TRBJ2-1; d_call: TRBD1; clone_size: many; v_call: TRBV7-9; cdr3_nt: TGTGCCAGCAGCTCCGGGACAGGGGGTATGATTTTCGATGAGCAGTTCTTC; cdr3_aa: CASSSGTGGMIFDEQFF
j_call: TRBJ2-1; d_call: TRBD1; clone_size: few; v_call: TRBV6-2/TRBV6-3; cdr3_nt: TGTGCCAGCAGCTACAGAGTACACCGGGACAGTTCCTACAATGAGCAGTTCTTC; cdr3_aa: CASSYRVHRDSSYNEQFF
j_call: TRBJ2-5; d_call: NA; clone_size: many; v_call: TRBV11-2; cdr3_nt: TGTGCCAGCAGCCCCGGGACTCACTTCCAAGAGACCCAGTACTTC; cdr3_aa: CASSPGTHFQETQYF
j_call: TRBJ1-5; d_call: TRBD1; clone_size: many; v_call: TRBV7-9; cdr3_nt: TGTGCCAGCAGCTCCATGGGACAGGGAAATCAGCCCCAGCATTTT; cdr3_aa: CASSSMGQGNQPQHF
j_call: TRBJ2-5; d_call: NA; clone_size: NA; v_call: TRBV27; cdr3_nt: TGTGCCAGCAGTTCGACTAGACGGGAGACCCAGTACTTC; cdr3_aa: CASSSTRRETQYF
j_call: TRBJ2-1; d_call: TRBD2; clone_size: many; v_call: TRBV5-1; cdr3_nt: TGCGCCAGCAGCTTGGTGGGCGGGAGTTTAAATGAGCAGTTCTTC; cdr3_aa: CASSLVGGSLNEQFF
j_call: TRBJ2-3; d_call: TRBD2; clone_size: few; v_call: TRBV7-6; cdr3_nt: TGTGCCAGCAGCCCAAGAGGGCGCGGGAGGGCCAAAGATACGCAGTATTTT; cdr3_aa: CASSPRGRGRAKDTQYF
j_call: TRBJ2-2; d_call: TRBD2; clone_size: few; v_call: TRBV28; cdr3_nt: TGTGCCAGCAGCCTACTGGGAGGGTCCGGGGAGCTGTTTTTT; cdr3_aa: CASSLLGGSGELFF
j_call: TRBJ2-1; d_call: NA; clone_size: many; v_call: TRBV29-1; cdr3_nt: TGCAGCGTCGCGGGCCGGTTCTTACGTGAGCAGTTCTTC; cdr3_aa: CSVAGRFLREQFF
j_call: TRBJ1-3; d_call: NA; clone_size: many; v_call: TRBV5-1; cdr3_nt: TGCGCCAGCAGCTTGGATGTGTTCTCTGGAAACACCATATATTTT; cdr3_aa: CASSLDVFSGNTIYF
j_call: TRBJ2-1; d_call: NA; clone_size: many; v_call: TRBV24-1; cdr3_nt: TGTGCCACCAGTGATTTCCCCGGACTTGGCGCCTACAATGAGCAGTTCTTC; cdr3_aa: CATSDFPGLGAYNEQFF
j_call: TRBJ2-7; d_call: NA; clone_size: once; v_call: TRBV27; cdr3_nt: TGTGCCAGCAGTTTGCTCCAGGGATACGAGCAGTACTTC; cdr3_aa: CASSLLQGYEQYF
j_call: TRBJ2-5; d_call: NA; clone_size: many; v_call: TRBV12-3/TRBV12-4; cdr3_nt: TGTGCCAGCAGCCACAGGAACGAAGAGACCCAGTACTTC; cdr3_aa: CASSHRNEETQYF
j_call: TRBJ2-1; d_call: NA; clone_size: many; v_call: TRBV7-9; cdr3_nt: TGTGCCAGCAGCCTACTAGAGTTCTATGAGCAGTTCTTC; cdr3_aa: CASSLLEFYEQFF
j_call: TRBJ2-3; d_call: NA; clone_size: few; v_call: TRBV10-2; cdr3_nt: TGCGCCAGCAGTCCTATTTCGGGGGATACGCAGTATTTT; cdr3_aa: CASSPISGDTQYF
j_call: TRBJ1-4; d_call: TRBD1; clone_size: many; v_call: TRBV10-3; cdr3_nt: TGTGCCACGCGACAGGGGGAAAAACTGTTTTTT; cdr3_aa: CATRQGEKLFF
j_call: TRBJ1-6; d_call: NA; clone_size: NA; v_call: TRBV7-9; cdr3_nt: TGTGCCAGCAGCCGGGGGCTTAGTTATTCACCCCTCCACTTT; cdr3_aa: CASSRGLSYSPLHF
j_call: TRBJ1-1; d_call: NA; clone_size: many; v_call: TRBV12-3/TRBV12-4; cdr3_nt: TGTGCCAGCAGTTTCGGGCAGGGTCTCCTGAACACTGAAGCTTTCTTT; cdr3_aa: CASSFGQGLLNTEAFF
j_call: TRBJ2-5; d_call: TRBD1; clone_size: NA; v_call: TRBV12-3/TRBV12-4; cdr3_nt: TGTGCCAGCACGAGACAGGGACAAGAGACCCAGTACTTC; cdr3_aa: CASTRQGQETQYF
j_call: TRBJ2-1; d_call: TRBD1; clone_size: many; v_call: TRBV6-5; cdr3_nt: TGTGCCAGCAGTTACCATGGGACAGGGCAATACAATGAGCAGTTCTTC; cdr3_aa: CASSYHGTGQYNEQFF
j_call: TRBJ2-1; d_call: NA; clone_size: many; v_call: TRBV29-1; cdr3_nt: TGCAGCTATTCCGGGACCACGGAGACGAATGAGCAGTTCTTC; cdr3_aa: CSYSGTTETNEQFF
j_call: TRBJ2-7; d_call: NA; clone_size: many; v_call: TRBV29-1; cdr3_nt: TGCAGCGTTGAAAGGGGGGGACTCTACGAGCAGTACTTC; cdr3_aa: CSVERGGLYEQYF
j_call: TRBJ2-2; d_call: NA; clone_size: many; v_call: TRBV24-1; cdr3_nt: TGTGCCACCAGTGATTTGGTTTACGGGGAGCTGTTTTTT; cdr3_aa: CATSDLVYGELFF
j_call: TRBJ2-1; d_call: TRBD2; clone_size: many; v_call: TRBV20-1; cdr3_nt: TGCAGTGCCCAAAGCGGGAGGGCAGTAGGGAATGAGCAGTTCTTC; cdr3_aa: CSAQSGRAVGNEQFF
j_call: TRBJ2-2; d_call: NA; clone_size: many; v_call: TRBV15; cdr3_nt: TGTGCCACCAGCAGAGACTCCATGGGGGCGCACGCCGGGGAGCTGTTTTTT; cdr3_aa: CATSRDSMGAHAGELFF
j_call: TRBJ2-2; d_call: TRBD1; clone_size: many; v_call: TRBV24-1; cdr3_nt: TGTGCCACCAGTTCCGGGACAGGGAACACCGGGGAGCTGTTTTTT; cdr3_aa: CATSSGTGNTGELFF
j_call: TRBJ2-3; d_call: NA; clone_size: many; v_call: TRBV20-1; cdr3_nt: TGCAGTGCTAGAGGGCAAAGCACAGATACGCAGTATTTT; cdr3_aa: CSARGQSTDTQYF
j_call: TRBJ2-7; d_call: NA; clone_size: NA; v_call: TRBV7-2; cdr3_nt: TGTGCCAGCAGCTTAGCCCCGCCCCCACCCTACGAGCAGTACTTC; cdr3_aa: CASSLAPPPPYEQYF
j_call: TRBJ1-6; d_call: TRBD1; clone_size: many; v_call: TRBV29-1; cdr3_nt: TGCAGCGTCGCCCTAGGGGGCAGGAGCTCACCCCTCCACTTT; cdr3_aa: CSVALGGRSSPLHF
j_call: TRBJ2-7; d_call: TRBD2; clone_size: many; v_call: TRBV5-1; cdr3_nt: TGCGCCAGCAGCTGGGGAGGGGAGCGGGTCTACGAGCAGTACTTC; cdr3_aa: CASSWGGERVYEQYF
j_call: TRBJ1-2; d_call: NA; clone_size: many; v_call: TRBV29-1; cdr3_nt: TGCAGCGCCACCATTCAGGTTAGGGATGGCTACACCTTC; cdr3_aa: CSATIQVRDGYTF
j_call: TRBJ2-4; d_call: TRBD1; clone_size: few; v_call: TRBV11-2; cdr3_nt: TGTGCCAGCAGCCTAAGGCCGGGGACAGACCCCCTATTAGCCAAAAACATTCAGTACTTC; cdr3_aa: CASSLRPGTDPLLAKNIQYF
j_call: TRBJ1-1; d_call: TRBD1; clone_size: NA; v_call: TRBV12-3/TRBV12-4; cdr3_nt: TGTGCCAGCAGGACAGGGACTGACACTGAAGCTTTCTTT; cdr3_aa: CASRTGTDTEAFF
j_call: TRBJ2-5; d_call: NA; clone_size: many; v_call: TRBV7-8; cdr3_nt: TGTGCCAGCAGCTTAGCATTCGGGACCCAGTACTTC; cdr3_aa: CASSLAFGTQYF
j_call: TRBJ2-7; d_call: NA; clone_size: many; v_call: TRBV5-1; cdr3_nt: TGCGCCAGCAGCTTGGTTGCCGGTGCCTACGAGCAGTACTTC; cdr3_aa: CASSLVAGAYEQYF
j_call: TRBJ2-1; d_call: NA; clone_size: many; v_call: TRBV15; cdr3_nt: TGTGCCACCAGCAGCCCTGCGTGGACAGCCGAGCAGTTCTTC; cdr3_aa: CATSSPAWTAEQFF
j_call: TRBJ2-1; d_call: TRBD1; clone_size: many; v_call: TRBV6-2/TRBV6-3; cdr3_nt: TGTGCCAGCAGTTTCCGGACAGGCTACAATGAGCAGTTCTTC; cdr3_aa: CASSFRTGYNEQFF
j_call: TRBJ2-3; d_call: TRBD2; clone_size: NA; v_call: TRBV29-1; cdr3_nt: TGCAGGGTAGAGGGACTAGCGGGCAATGAGGCAGATACGCAGTATTTT; cdr3_aa: CRVEGLAGNEADTQYF
j_call: TRBJ2-7; d_call: NA; clone_size: few; v_call: TRBV6-5; cdr3_nt: TGTGCCAGCAGTTACGGTCACGGGAGTGGGTACGAGCAGTACTTC; cdr3_aa: CASSYGHGSGYEQYF
j_call: TRBJ2-3; d_call: NA; clone_size: many; v_call: TRBV20-1; cdr3_nt: TGCAGTGCTAGCCAAGACTCTAGCACAGATACGCAGTATTTT; cdr3_aa: CSASQDSSTDTQYF
j_call: TRBJ2-1; d_call: NA; clone_size: many; v_call: TRBV20-1; cdr3_nt: TGCTCGACCCACGGAGGGAATGAGCAGTTCTTC; cdr3_aa: CSTHGGNEQFF
j_call: TRBJ1-1; d_call: NA; clone_size: many; v_call: TRBV29-1; cdr3_nt: TGCAGCCCGCACATCTCCTCCTCCATTAATGAAGCTTTCTTT; cdr3_aa: CSPHISSSINEAFF
j_call: TRBJ2-1; d_call: TRBD2; clone_size: few; v_call: TRBV7-2; cdr3_nt: TGTGCCAGCAGGCCGGGGGGCGGGAGGGTCCCGAATGAGCAGTTCTTC; cdr3_aa: CASRPGGGRVPNEQFF
j_call: TRBJ2-1; d_call: NA; clone_size: few; v_call: TRBV7-2; cdr3_nt: TGTGCCAGCAGCTACCGACATTCCTCCTACAATGAGCAGTTCTTC; cdr3_aa: CASSYRHSSYNEQFF
j_call: TRBJ2-7; d_call: TRBD2; clone_size: NA; v_call: TRBV7-2; cdr3_nt: TGTGCCAGCAGCTTAGTCCTAGCGGGAGGGCGTCACGAGCAGTACTTC; cdr3_aa: CASSLVLAGGRHEQYF
j_call: TRBJ1-2; d_call: NA; clone_size: few; v_call: TRBV30; cdr3_nt: TGTGCCTGGAGTCTTCCGGGGGCGCATGGCTACACCTTC; cdr3_aa: CAWSLPGAHGYTF
j_call: TRBJ1-1; d_call: TRBD1; clone_size: NA; v_call: TRBV20-1; cdr3_nt: TGCAGTTTCCGGACAGGGAGCACTGAAGCTTTCTTT; cdr3_aa: CSFRTGSTEAFF
j_call: TRBJ2-1; d_call: NA; clone_size: many; v_call: TRBV4-2; cdr3_nt: TGTGCCAGCAGCCAAGAAGAAGGTCAAAGGGGTCCGAGATTCTTC; cdr3_aa: CASSQEEGQRGPRFF
j_call: TRBJ2-7; d_call: TRBD1; clone_size: NA; v_call: TRBV29-1; cdr3_nt: TGCAGCGTAGAGACAGGGCGCGAGCAGTACTTC; cdr3_aa: CSVETGREQYF